This T cell receptor beta chain was sequenced in a study of PD-1 blockade in classical Hodgkin lymphoma. Study-level results: According to reports, newly diagnosed patients had lower baseline TCR diversity than healthy donors, and relapsed/refractory patients had lower baseline TCR diversity still. Patients who responded completely had about the same baseline diversity as newly diagnosed patients. Reasons behind the repertoire differences stay unclear, perhaps disease activity or earlier therapy.

The repertoire was sequenced with immunoSEQ multiplex PCR; TCRdb's copy has only in-frame clones and lacks some. The table lists around 22,000 clones, over 75% of them singletons. Turning to this clone: The antigen is unknown.

Germline CDR1 MDHEN, CDR2 SYDVKM. The length of the CDR3 is 12 residues. Trimming cost V 3 bases and J 5 bases, with 7 bases left between them. Exposure to brentuximab vedotin varied, and each patient had relapsed following autologous stem cell transplantation. Best overall response was complete response, partial response or progressive disease in these relapsed/refractory classical Hodgkin lymphoma patients. The input for sequencing was peripheral blood mononuclear cells (PBMCs), taken before the second cycle of nivolumab. The chain couples TRBV28 to TRBJ1-1, with D possibly being TRBD1 (6 bases). The TCR comes from a human donor with classical Hodgkin lymphoma. CDR3 sequence reads: CASSFRGTEAFF. In nucleotides, the CDR3 is TGTGCCAGCAGTTTTAGGGGGACTGAAGCTTTCTTT.